The 28 T cell receptor beta chains reported below all come from one sample, sequenced in a study of cytomegalovirus exposure and HLA in healthy donors. A multiplex PCR was run with 60 Vbeta primers and 13 Jbeta primers. Method: immunoSEQ multiplex PCR; TCRdb's copy keeps in-frame clones and lacks some. The sample consists of around 130,000 clones, 65% to 75% of them appearing once. The sample comprised PBMCs. Source of these receptors: a woman aged 50 to 65 in good health and CMV-seropositive.

The DNA for the CDR3 is TGTGCCAGCAGCCGGTCCCCCGGGAGCTCTGGAAACACCATATATTTT. Protein sequence: CASSRSPGSSGNTIYF. The chain has TRBV14 and TRBJ1-3; D is unresolved. From germline, CDR1 is SGHDN and CDR2 FVKESK. The CDR3 is 16 residues long. V was trimmed by 4 bases and J by 0 bases, leaving 13 bases between them.

The J gene is TRBJ1-5, the V gene TRBV7-2, with D possibly being TRBD1 (5 bases). The CDR3 is 13 amino acids. In germline, CDR1 is SGHTA, CDR2 FQGNSA. Between the trimmed V and J ends, which lost 5 bases and 7 bases, there was a span of 12 bases. In nucleotides, the CDR3 is TGTGCCAGCAGCCCCAGGGTCTCGCAGCCCCAGCATTTT. Its protein product is CASSPRVSQPQHF.

The J gene is TRBJ1-1, the V gene TRBV19; D remains ambiguous. The length of the CDR3 is 13 residues. V lost 7 bases and J lost 1, with 10 bases in between. Germline V CDR1 and CDR2: LNHDA, SQIVND (reference sequence). The CDR3 sequence: CASTGRENTEAFF. In nucleotides, the CDR3 is TGTGCCAGTACCGGGAGGGAGAACACTGAAGCTTTCTTT.

This clone was counted a few times. J is TRBJ2-3 and V is TRBV7-2; D is perhaps TRBD1 (5 bases). The V and J ends lost 2 bases and 0 bases respectively, with 9 bases between them. The CDR3 runs 15 residues. The germline V gene has CDR1 SGHTA and CDR2 FQGNSA. This CDR3 reads CASSLRQFSTDTQYF. DNA of the CDR3: TGTGCCAGCAGCTTAAGACAGTTTAGCACAGATACGCAGTATTTT.

The chain employs TRBV6-5 and TRBJ1-2; no definite D call. There are 14 residues in the CDR3. V lost 0 bases, J lost 8 bases, and 13 bases lay in between. Germline V gene sequence: CDR1 MNHEY, CDR2 SVGAGI. CDR3 sequence reads: CASSYSRAARGYTF. The CDR3 DNA is TGTGCCAGCAGTTACTCGAGGGCAGCTCGGGGCTACACCTTC.

Details on this clone: At one boundary the junction diverges from the germline segment, which might be a read error. The V gene is TRBV19, the J gene TRBJ2-5, with D tentatively TRBD1 (6 bases). CDR3 length: 13 residues. Germline V gene data show CDR1 as LNHDA and CDR2 as SQIVND (reference sequence). The CDR3 nucleotides read TGCGCCACTGCGGACAGACTCTTCGAGACCCAGTACTTC. Amino acid sequence: CATADRLFETQYF.

The rearrangement uses TRBV5-6 and TRBJ1-1, with D perhaps TRBD1 (6 bases). The ends were cut back, 4 bases at V and 1 base at J, with 11 bases in the middle. The CDR3 has 14 amino acids. Germline V gene data show CDR1 as SGHDT and CDR2 as YYEEEE. The CDR3 DNA follows: TGTGCCAGCAGCGGGACAATTTGGAACACTGAAGCTTTCTTT. Protein: CASSGTIWNTEAFF.

This clone was seen only once. This chain links TRBV7-8 with TRBJ2-7, with D possibly TRBD1 on 5 matching bases. Trimming took off 5 bases at V and 7 bases at J, with 15 bases between the two ends. Germline lookup yields CDR1 SGHVS and CDR2 FQNEAQ. This CDR3 has 13 residues. The CDR3 loop reads CASSPRTPLEQYF. The DNA for the CDR3 is TGTGCCAGCAGCCCCAGGACACCTCTGGAGCAGTACTTC.

This chain links TRBV2 with TRBJ1-6; D is perhaps TRBD1 (6 bases). CDR1 and CDR2 (germline): SNHLY, FYNNEI. This CDR3 has 15 residues. V was trimmed by 4 bases and J by 14 bases, leaving 21 bases between them. The CDR3 DNA reads TGTGCCAGCAGTGCATGGGACACTTCCCAAGGGACCCTCCACTTT. Residues: CASSAWDTSQGTLHF.

This chain uses TRBV30 with TRBJ2-1; 8 nucleotides agree with TRBD1. Germline CDR1 reads GTSNPN; CDR2 reads SVGIG (reference sequence). This CDR3 spans 14 amino acids. The ends lost 2 bases at V and 4 bases at J; junction bases unmatched: 4. CDR3 in DNA: TGTGCCTGGAGTCGCGACAGGGGATACAATGAGCAGTTCTTC. Translating it yields CAWSRDRGYNEQFF.

V and J are TRBV7-9 and TRBJ1-2; the D is unclear. V gave up 6 bases and J gave up 5 bases, with 10 bases separating them. This CDR3 has 12 amino acids. CDR1 SEHNR and CDR2 FQNEAQ come from the germline V gene (reference sequence). The CDR3 protein is CASSRPGYGYTF. The CDR3 nucleotides are TGTGCCAGCAGTCGTCCGGGTTATGGCTACACCTTC.

This chain links TRBV30 with TRBJ1-5; no reliable D call. Germline V gene sequence: CDR1 GTSNPN, CDR2 SVGIG (reference sequence). V was pared by 1 base and J by 5 bases, with 6 bases between. The CDR3 length is 12 residues. The CDR3 sequence is CAWSATDQPQHF. The CDR3 coding sequence is TGTGCCTGGAGTGCAACAGATCAGCCCCAGCATTTT.

The rearrangement uses TRBV7-9 and TRBJ2-2; TRBD1 might be the D (5 bases). V gave up 2 bases and J gave up 2 bases, with 18 bases separating them. The CDR3 has 18 amino acids. Germline assignment: CDR1 SEHNR and CDR2 FQNEAQ (reference sequence). The CDR3 DNA is TGTGCCAGCAGCTTATCAGGGTCGAGCCACTATAACACCGGGGAGCTGTTTTTT. Translated: CASSLSGSSHYNTGELFF.

The chain has TRBV7-2 and TRBJ2-7; 7 bases line up with TRBD1. The ends lost 4 bases at V and 2 bases at J; junction bases unmatched: 5. Per germline, CDR1 SGHTA and CDR2 FQGNSA. CDR3 size: 14 residues. The CDR3 nucleotides read TGTGCCAGCAGCTCTAGGACAGGAGCCTACGAGCAGTACTTC. Protein: CASSSRTGAYEQYF.

The V and J genes are TRBV5-4 and TRBJ2-7; 7 bases align to TRBD2. Trimming took 4 bases from V and 0 from J; bases not matched to a gene: 4. The CDR3 spans 14 residues. CDR1 is SGHNT, CDR2 YYREEE, per germline (reference sequence). In DNA, the CDR3 is TGTGCCAGCAGCACCGGGACTAACTCCTACGAGCAGTACTTC. This translates into CASSTGTNSYEQYF.

V usage is TRBV5-1 and J usage is TRBJ2-1; TRBD2 matches 9 bases. This CDR3 comprises 16 residues. V lost 2 bases to trimming and J lost 1 base; unmatched junction nucleotides: 4. Per germline, CDR1 SGHRS and CDR2 YFSETQ. The CDR3 DNA follows: TGCGCCAGCAGCTTCTTTAGCGGGGGTTCCTACAATGAGCAGTTCTTC. This gives the protein CASSFFSGGSYNEQFF.

The rearrangement joins TRBV11-2 to TRBJ2-7; 8 bases agree with TRBD2. The V and J ends lost 5 bases and 6 bases, in that order; junction bases with no gene match: 12. Looked up from germline, CDR1 is SGHAT and CDR2 is FQNNGV. The CDR3 consists of 15 residues. CDR3 loop: CASSPSPLAGTEQYF. The CDR3 DNA is TGTGCCAGCAGCCCTTCGCCCCTAGCGGGTACCGAGCAGTACTTC.

The chain couples TRBV11-3 to TRBJ2-7; 11 positions match TRBD1. The CDR3 has 15 amino acids. V shed 5 bases, J shed 9 bases, and the junction held 12 bases outside the gene matches. The V gene's germline CDR1 is SGHNT and CDR2 YENEEA. CDR3 loop: CASSNAGQGAGGQYF. CDR3 nucleotide sequence: TGTGCCAGCAGCAACGCCGGACAGGGGGCGGGTGGGCAGTACTTC.

This clone was seen a single time. The chain joins TRBV19 to TRBJ2-3; the match to TRBD1 covers 7 bases. Trimming cost V 6 bases and J 5 bases; bases outside gene matches: 11. This CDR3 has 15 amino acids. In germline, CDR1 is LNHDA, CDR2 SQIVND (reference sequence). The CDR3 spells CASSTGDSSEDTQYF. The CDR3 DNA reads as TGTGCCAGTAGCACCGGGGACAGTTCGGAAGATACGCAGTATTTT.

This clone appeared a few times. The chain joins TRBV5-4 to TRBJ2-5; D may be TRBD2 (5 bases). Germline loops: CDR1 SGHNT, CDR2 YYREEE (reference sequence). The V end lost 0 bases, the J end lost 9 bases, and 12 bases lay between the germline ends. CDR3 size: 13 residues. The CDR3, as DNA: TGTGCCAGCAGCTTGGCCCCCCCGGAGGCCCAGTACTTC. It translates to CASSLAPPEAQYF.

The chain recombines TRBV7-9 with TRBJ1-1, with no clear D. The CDR3 spans 12 residues. Germline V gene sequence: CDR1 SEHNR, CDR2 FQNEAQ (reference sequence). With 5 bases removed from V and 1 base from J, the gap between germline ends came to 5 bases. CDR3 DNA sequence: TGTGCCAGCAGCGAGGCGAACACTGAAGCTTTCTTT. Amino acids: CASSEANTEAFF.

The V gene is TRBV7-2, the J gene TRBJ2-3, with TRBD2 identical over 7 bases. The V segment lost 5 bases and the J segment 2 bases; nucleotides outside the gene matches: 10. The CDR3 is made up of 16 amino acids. Germline lookup yields CDR1 SGHTA and CDR2 FQGNSA. The CDR3 coding sequence is TGTGCCAGCAGCCCGGGTGGGGGACTACTCACAGATACGCAGTATTTT. Its translation: CASSPGGGLLTDTQYF.

The chain employs TRBV14 and TRBJ2-5, with 9 bases identical to TRBD1. Looked up from germline, CDR1 is SGHDN and CDR2 is FVKESK. CDR3 length equals 15 residues. The J segment lost 1 base and the V segment lost 5 bases, leaving 5 bases of the junction unmatched. Here the CDR3 DNA reads TGTGCCAGCAGCGAAGGGACAGGGCCCCAAGAGACCCAGTACTTC. Its protein product is CASSEGTGPQETQYF.

The gene calls are TRBV7-2 and TRBJ1-1; D ambiguous. The CDR3 sequence is 15 residues long. Trimming shortened V by 3 bases and J by 5 bases, and 16 bases separated the two germline ends. Germline assignment: CDR1 SGHTA and CDR2 FQGNSA. The CDR3 DNA reads TGTGCCAGCAGCTTCCGTAATTCGGCGGAAACTGAAGCTTTCTTT. Translation gives CASSFRNSAETEAFF.

The chain links TRBV11-3 to TRBJ2-7; TRBD2 aligns across 11 bases. Per germline, CDR1 SGHNT and CDR2 YENEEA. Trimming cost V 2 bases and J 2 bases; bases outside gene matches: 2. The CDR3 has 15 amino acids. This CDR3 is CASSLRLAGTYEQYF. CDR3 DNA: TGTGCCAGCAGCTTAAGACTAGCGGGAACCTACGAGCAGTACTTC. Based on the CDR3 plus reference TRBV11-3 and TRBJ2-7, the full variable domain is EAGVVQSPRYKIIEKKQPVAFWCNPISGHNTLYWYLQNLGQGPELLIRYENEEAVDDSQLPKDRFSAERLKGVDSTLKIQPAELGDSAVYLCASSLRLAGTYEQYFGPGTRLTVT.

The rearrangement links TRBV19 to TRBJ1-2; tentatively, D is TRBD1 (5 bases). Germline loops: CDR1 LNHDA, CDR2 SQIVND (reference sequence). V lost 3 bases and J 0 bases, leaving 8 bases between the germline ends. The CDR3 totals 14 residues. DNA for the CDR3: TGTGCCAGTAGTATGTCGGGGGCTAACTATGGCTACACCTTC. This gives the protein CASSMSGANYGYTF.

The chain is built from TRBV4-3 and TRBJ1-2; D gene unclear. Germline V gene sequence: CDR1 LGHNA, CDR2 YSLEER. This CDR3 comprises 13 residues. Deletions cut 0 bases from V and 8 bases from J, with 10 bases between. In nucleotides, the CDR3 is TGCGCCAGCAGCCAAGAGGGCGCACCCGGCTACACCTTC. Its translation is CASSQEGAPGYTF.

The rearrangement links TRBV20-1 to TRBJ2-1, with D possibly TRBD2 on 6 matching bases. Germline lookup yields CDR1 DFQATT and CDR2 SNEGSKA (reference sequence). V lost 5 bases and J 11 bases, leaving 10 bases between the germline ends. This CDR3 is built from 10 residues. In nucleotides, the CDR3 is TGCAGTGCTCCGGCGGGACAGCAGTTCTTC. The encoded protein is CSAPAGQQFF.